This T cell receptor (beta chain) was sequenced in a study of CD8 T cells in ankylosing spondylitis. The study's findings and limits: Typical of ankylosing spondylitis blood, it appeared, was a TCR beta motif of seven to nine highly homologous variants.

Germline trimming cut 7 bases from V and 0 bases from J; bases unmatched to any gene: 20. The CDR3 covers 19 residues. Germline V gene data show CDR1 as SQVTM and CDR2 as ANQGSEA. Of note for this clonotype: Its antigen is currently unknown.

TCRdb used MiXCR to reprocess the 5' RACE reads, holding one entry per CDR3 protein. The sample lists 130,000 or so distinct CDR3 sequences, 15% to 20% seen once, with roughly a third in the top ten. This clonotype originated in a male donor with ankylosing spondylitis. The sequencing sample was made of blood, either unsorted or a sorted T cell fraction (not recorded which). V usage is TRBV29-1 and J usage is TRBJ2-3, with 9 bases matching TRBD2. CDR3 loop: CSAAGLAGIVGLSTDTQYF. In DNA, the CDR3 is TGCAGCGCCGCAGGGCTAGCGGGAATAGTGGGGCTTAGCACAGATACGCAGTATTTT.